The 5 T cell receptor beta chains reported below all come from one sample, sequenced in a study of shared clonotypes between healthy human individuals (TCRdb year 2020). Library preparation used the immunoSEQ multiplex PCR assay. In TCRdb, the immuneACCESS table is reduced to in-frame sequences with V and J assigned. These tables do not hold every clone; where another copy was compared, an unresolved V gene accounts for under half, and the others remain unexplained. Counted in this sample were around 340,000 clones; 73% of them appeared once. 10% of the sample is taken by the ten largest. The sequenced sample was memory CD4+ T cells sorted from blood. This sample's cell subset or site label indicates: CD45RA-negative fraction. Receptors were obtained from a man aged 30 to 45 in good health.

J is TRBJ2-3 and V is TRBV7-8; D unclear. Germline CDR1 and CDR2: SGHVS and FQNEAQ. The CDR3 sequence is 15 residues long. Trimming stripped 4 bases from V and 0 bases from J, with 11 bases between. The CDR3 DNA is TGTGCCAGCAGCTACATCCGGGCTAGCACAGATACGCAGTATTTT. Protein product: CASSYIRASTDTQYF.

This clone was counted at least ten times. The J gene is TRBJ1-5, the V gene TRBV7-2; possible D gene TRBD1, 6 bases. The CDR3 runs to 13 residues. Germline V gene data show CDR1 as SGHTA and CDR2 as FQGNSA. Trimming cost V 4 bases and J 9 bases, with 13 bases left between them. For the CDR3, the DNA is TGTGCCAGCAGCTGGGACACCGGAGGGCCCCAGCATTTT. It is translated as CASSWDTGGPQHF. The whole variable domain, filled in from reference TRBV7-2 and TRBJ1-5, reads GAGVSQSPSNKVTEKGKDVELRCDPISGHTALYWYRQSLGQGLEFLIYFQGNSAPDKSGLPSDRFSAERTGGSVSTLTIQRTQQEDSAVYLCASSWDTGGPQHFGDGTRLSIL.

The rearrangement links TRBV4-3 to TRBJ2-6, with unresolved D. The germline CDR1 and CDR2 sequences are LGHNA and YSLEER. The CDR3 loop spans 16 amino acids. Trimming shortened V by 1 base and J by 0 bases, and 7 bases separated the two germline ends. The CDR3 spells CASSQVFSSGANVLTF. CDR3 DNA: TGCGCCAGCAGCCAAGTTTTCAGCTCTGGGGCCAACGTCCTGACTTTC.

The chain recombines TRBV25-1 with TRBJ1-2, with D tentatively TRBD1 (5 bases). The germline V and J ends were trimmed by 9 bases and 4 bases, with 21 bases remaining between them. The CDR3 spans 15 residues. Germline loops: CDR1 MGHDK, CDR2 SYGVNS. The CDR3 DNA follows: TGTGCCAGTTCCGAAGGCGGGGGTGTCAGCTATGGCTACACCTTC. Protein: CASSEGGGVSYGYTF.

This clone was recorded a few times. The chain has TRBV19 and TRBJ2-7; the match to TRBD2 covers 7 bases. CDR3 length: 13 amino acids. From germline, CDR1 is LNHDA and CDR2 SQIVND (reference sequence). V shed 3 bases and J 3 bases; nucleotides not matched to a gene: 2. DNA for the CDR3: TGTGCCAGTAGTATCCGCGGGGGCTACGAGCAGTACTTC. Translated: CASSIRGGYEQYF.